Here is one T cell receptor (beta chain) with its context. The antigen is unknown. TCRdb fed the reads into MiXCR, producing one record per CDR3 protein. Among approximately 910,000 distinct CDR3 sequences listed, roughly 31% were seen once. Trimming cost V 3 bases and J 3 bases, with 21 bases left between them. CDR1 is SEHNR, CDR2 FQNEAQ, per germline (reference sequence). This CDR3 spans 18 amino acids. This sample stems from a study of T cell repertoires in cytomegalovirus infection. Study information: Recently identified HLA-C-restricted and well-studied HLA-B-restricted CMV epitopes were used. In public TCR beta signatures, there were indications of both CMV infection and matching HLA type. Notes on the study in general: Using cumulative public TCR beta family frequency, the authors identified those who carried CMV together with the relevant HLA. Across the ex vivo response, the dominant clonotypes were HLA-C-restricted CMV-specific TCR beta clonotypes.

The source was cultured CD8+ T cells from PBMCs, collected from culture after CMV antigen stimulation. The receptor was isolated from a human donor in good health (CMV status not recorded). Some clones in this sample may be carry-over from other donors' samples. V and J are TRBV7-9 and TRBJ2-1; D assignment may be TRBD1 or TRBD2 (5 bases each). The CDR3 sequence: CASSFRGRGAKGYNEQFF. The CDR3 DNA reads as TGTGCCAGCAGCTTCCGAGGTAGGGGAGCCAAGGGCTACAATGAGCAGTTCTTC.